These 15 T cell receptor beta chains came from one sample sequenced in a study of T cells in Graves' hyperthyroidism and ophthalmopathy. The source material, RNA transcripts, was used to amplify TCR beta CDR3 regions. TCR CDR3 regions were first amplified by RT-PCR with HTBI primers. MiXCR, applied by TCRdb to the multiplex PCR reads, yields one record per CDR3 protein. The sample lists approximately 560,000 distinct CDR3 sequences, 46% occurring once. Sequenced sample: peripheral blood or thyroid tissue (not recorded which). Every receptor here comes from a woman aged 18-29 years with Graves' hyperthyroidism.

This clonotype was picked up a small number of times. The V gene is TRBV29-1, the J gene TRBJ1-6; no reliable D call. CDR1 is SQVTM and CDR2 is ANQGSEA in the germline V gene. This CDR3 has 13 amino acids. Trimming removed 5 bases from V and 2 bases from J, with 7 bases in between. As DNA, the CDR3 is TGCAGCGTTCGGGGAACCTATAATTCACCCCTCCACTTT. Its translation is CSVRGTYNSPLHF.

This clonotype was recorded a few times. J is TRBJ2-7 and V is TRBV20-1; TRBD2 matches at 14 bases. The CDR3 is 14 residues long. Per germline, CDR1 DFQATT and CDR2 SNEGSKA (reference sequence). The V segment lost 5 bases and the J segment 3 bases; nucleotides outside the gene matches: 3. The CDR3: CSARLAGGIYEQYF. DNA for the CDR3: TGCAGTGCTCGACTAGCGGGGGGGATCTACGAGCAGTACTTC.

The V call is TRBV2, the J call TRBJ2-2, with D maybe TRBD2 (6 bases). V was shortened by 6 bases and J by 6 bases, with 14 bases between the two germline ends. This CDR3 contains 14 residues. Germline V gene lookup returns CDR1 SNHLY and CDR2 FYNNEI. CDR3 sequence (DNA): TGTGCCAGCAGACCCCTCGGGGGTCCCGGGGAGCTGTTTTTT. Its protein is CASRPLGGPGELFF.

This clonotype was observed a single time. V is TRBV24-1 and J is TRBJ2-5; 9 nucleotides match TRBD2. V gave up 6 bases and J gave up 2 bases; unmatched junction bases: 6. The CDR3 covers 15 residues. Germline loops: CDR1 KGHDR, CDR2 SFDVKD. This chain's CDR3 is CATSWLAGNQETQYF. As DNA, the CDR3 is TGTGCCACCAGTTGGCTAGCGGGAAATCAAGAGACCCAGTACTTC.

This clonotype was recorded a few times. V and J are TRBV29-1 and TRBJ2-5; a weak D match, TRBD2 (6 bases). The germline CDR1 and CDR2 sequences are SQVTM and ANQGSEA. This CDR3 has 10 amino acids. Trimming removed 7 bases from V and 3 bases from J, with 6 bases in between. CDR3 nucleotide sequence: TGCAGCGGGAGGGAAGAGACCCAGTACTTC. Translated: CSGREETQYF.

This clonotype was recorded a few times. The CDR3 nucleotides are TGCAGCGTTGAAGTGGGGGAGAACTATGGCTACACCTTC. It is translated as CSVEVGENYGYTF. This chain uses TRBV29-1 with TRBJ1-2, with D possibly TRBD1 on 5 matching bases. Germline V gene data show CDR1 as SQVTM and CDR2 as ANQGSEA. With 1 base removed from V and 2 bases from J, the gap between germline ends came to 8 bases. There are 13 residues in the CDR3.

This clonotype was seen once. The CDR3 DNA is TGTGCCAGCAGTGAAGAGGTGGGACAGGGATACTACGAGCAGTACTTC. Protein sequence: CASSEEVGQGYYEQYF. This rearrangement joins TRBV2 to TRBJ2-7, with 9 bases identical to TRBD1. This CDR3 spans 16 amino acids. V trimming: 1 base; J trimming: 3 bases; junction bases outside the gene matches: 7. CDR1 and CDR2 (germline): SNHLY, FYNNEI.

Regarding this clonotype: A much larger clonotype is one base distant, so this may be a read error. This chain uses TRBV5-1 with TRBJ1-1; TRBD1 matches at 7 bases. The CDR3 contains 14 residues. From germline, CDR1 is SGHRS and CDR2 YFSETQ. The CDR3 nucleotides read TGCGCCAACAGCCGACAGGGAATGAACACTGAAGCTTTCTTT. Protein sequence: CANSRQGMNTEAFF. Complete variable domain (other parts from reference TRBV5-1 and TRBJ1-1): KAGVTQTPRYLIKTRGQQVTLSCSPISGHRSVSWYQQTPGQGLQFLFEYFSETQRNKGNFPGRFSGRQFSNSRSEMNVSTLELGDSALYLCANSRQGMNTEAFFGQGTRLTVV.

This clonotype was picked up a small number of times. CDR3 residues: CSVEGARLRSYEQYF. CDR3 bases: TGCAGCGTTGAAGGGGCAAGACTGAGATCCTACGAGCAGTACTTC. The genes are TRBV29-1 and TRBJ2-7; D is uncertain. Looked up from germline, CDR1 is SQVTM and CDR2 is ANQGSEA. The CDR3 sequence is 15 residues long. Trimming shortened V by 1 base and J by 1 base, and 14 bases separated the two germline ends.

This clonotype has ten or more counts. The chain combines TRBV7-9 with TRBJ1-1; D not certain. Looked up from germline, CDR1 is SEHNR and CDR2 is FQNEAQ (reference sequence). The CDR3 spans 12 residues. V was clipped by 5 bases and J by 1 base, with 5 bases between them. The CDR3 bases are TGTGCCAGCAGCAAAACGAACACTGAAGCTTTCTTT. As protein: CASSKTNTEAFF.

The gene calls are TRBV25-1 and TRBJ1-2, with D possibly TRBD1 on 5 matching bases. The CDR3 runs to 13 residues. Trimming left V 8 bases short and J 6 bases short, with 16 bases between. CDR1 is MGHDK and CDR2 is SYGVNS in the germline V gene. DNA for the CDR3: TGTGCCAGCCTCAGGGAGGGCAGAGATGGCTACACCTTC. Residues: CASLREGRDGYTF.

The chain links TRBV2 to TRBJ1-6, with no clear D. The V gene lost 6 bases and the J gene lost 8 bases, with 17 bases spanning the gap. The CDR3 loop spans 15 amino acids. CDR1 and CDR2 from the germline V gene are SNHLY and FYNNEI. The CDR3, as DNA: TGTGCCAGCAGAGTCGGCAGTAATATCGATTCACCCCTCCACTTT. It is translated as CASRVGSNIDSPLHF.

This chain connects TRBV5-5 to TRBJ1-1, with 7 bases matching TRBD1. Germline V gives CDR1 SGHKS, CDR2 YYEKEE (reference sequence). Trimming removed 4 bases from V and 1 base from J; junction bases left unmatched: 10. The CDR3 has 16 amino acids. The CDR3 sequence is CASSTLYRDRNTEAFF. The CDR3 DNA is TGTGCCAGCAGCACCCTATACCGGGACAGGAACACTGAAGCTTTCTTT.

Of note for this clonotype: Being one base from a much bigger clone, this may be a read error. This chain links TRBV2 with TRBJ1-5; the D gene is possibly TRBD1 (5 bases). V was shortened by 6 bases and J by 6 bases, with 12 bases between the two germline ends. Germline V gene sequence: CDR1 SNHLY, CDR2 FYNNEI. The CDR3 runs 13 residues. CDR3 region: CASRRDVIQPQHF. The CDR3 DNA sequence: TGTGCCAGCAGGAGGGACGTCATTCAGCCCCAGCATTTT.

In the case of this clonotype: A much larger clone differs by one base, so this may be a read error. The chain recombines TRBV19 with TRBJ1-2; D is perhaps TRBD1 (6 bases). Germline-derived CDR1 and CDR2 are LNHDA and SQIVND (reference sequence). Trimming stripped 9 bases from V and 3 bases from J, with 14 bases between. This CDR3 region has 13 residues. The CDR3 here is CASSGPGDYGYTF. CDR3 bases: TGTGCCAGCAGTGGTCCAGGGGACTATGGCTACACCTTC.